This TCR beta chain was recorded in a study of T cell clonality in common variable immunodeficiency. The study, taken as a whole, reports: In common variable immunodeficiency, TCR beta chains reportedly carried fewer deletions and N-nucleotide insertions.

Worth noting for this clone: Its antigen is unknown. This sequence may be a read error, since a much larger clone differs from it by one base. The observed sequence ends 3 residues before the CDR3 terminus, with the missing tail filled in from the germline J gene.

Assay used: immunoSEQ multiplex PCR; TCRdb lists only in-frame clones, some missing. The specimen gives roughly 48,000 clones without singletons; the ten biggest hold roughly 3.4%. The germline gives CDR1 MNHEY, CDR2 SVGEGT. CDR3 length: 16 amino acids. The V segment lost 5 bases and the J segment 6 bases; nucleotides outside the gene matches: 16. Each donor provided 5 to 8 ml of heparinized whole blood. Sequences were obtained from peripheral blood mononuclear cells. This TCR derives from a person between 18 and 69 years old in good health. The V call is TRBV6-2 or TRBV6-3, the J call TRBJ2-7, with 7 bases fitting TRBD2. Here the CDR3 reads CASSHLGGRPAGEQYF. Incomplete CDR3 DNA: TGTGCCAGCAGTCACCTGGGGGGGAGACCGGCCGGCGAG.